A single sample is the source of the 29 T cell receptor beta chains below, sequenced in a study of graft-versus-host responses after intestinal transplantation. These receptors lack a known antigen. TCRdb keeps only in-frame clones here, not all; method: immunoSEQ multiplex PCR. The table has about 90,000 clones, roughly 80% seen once. Sample: unstimulated CD4+ T cells sorted from spleen or lymph node cells, taken before intestinal transplant. These receptors were taken from a human donor who received an intestinal transplant.

Only one count was recorded for this clone. V gene TRBV7-5 combines with J gene TRBJ2-7; TRBD2 reflects the table's D call only, with no check against the DNA. TRBV7-5 is noted as a pseudogene. CDR3 size: 10 residues. The CDR3, as DNA: TGTGCCAGAAGCCCTTGCGCGCAGTACTTC. It encodes CARSPCAQYF.

This chain links TRBV18 with TRBJ2-7, with 7 bases aligning to TRBD2. With V trimmed by 2 bases and J by 3 bases, 1 base remained unmatched. The CDR3 covers 13 residues. Germline V gene lookup returns CDR1 KGHSH and CDR2 LQKENI. The CDR3, as DNA: TGTGCCAGCTCACCAGGGACTAACTACGAGCAGTACTTC. Protein product: CASSPGTNYEQYF.

This chain joins TRBV10-1 and TRBJ2-1; TRBD2 matches 10 bases. Germline CDR1 is WNHNN and CDR2 is SYGVQD (reference sequence). The J segment lost 0 bases and the V segment lost 4 bases, leaving 6 bases of the junction unmatched. The CDR3 spans 17 residues. The CDR3 nucleotides read TGCGCCAGCAGTGCGACTAGCGGGCCTTTCTCCTACAATGAGCAGTTCTTC. It codes for CASSATSGPFSYNEQFF.

The genes are TRBV11-2 and TRBJ1-1; D not resolved. V lost 1 base and J 2 bases, leaving 17 bases between the germline ends. Germline CDR1 and CDR2: SGHAT and FQNNGV. This CDR3 has 17 residues. In nucleotides, the CDR3 is TGTGCCAGCAGCTTAGTGTTGGGCGGAGGGTCCAACACTGAAGCTTTCTTT. Protein sequence: CASSLVLGGGSNTEAFF.

This chain joins TRBV10-3 and TRBJ1-5; the match to TRBD1 covers 9 bases. The CDR3 runs to 14 residues. Germline assignment: CDR1 ENHRY and CDR2 SYGVKD. V lost 9 bases, J lost 0 bases, and 3 bases stayed unmatched. In DNA, the CDR3 is TGTGCCATACAGGACAGGGGTAGCAATCAGCCCCAGCATTTT. It specifies CAIQDRGSNQPQHF.

V and J are TRBV9 and TRBJ2-5; perhaps TRBD1 as D (5 bases). With 3 bases removed from V and 7 bases from J, the gap between germline ends came to 10 bases. This CDR3 spans 12 amino acids. Germline V gives CDR1 SGDLS, CDR2 YYNGEE. The DNA for the CDR3 is TGTGCCAGCAGCGACTTCCAGGGGACCCAGTACTTC. Translated, it gives CASSDFQGTQYF.

The J gene is TRBJ2-3, the V gene TRBV4-2; TRBD2 might be the D (6 bases). Germline-derived CDR1 and CDR2 are LGHNA and YNFKEQ. The germline V and J ends were trimmed by 1 base and 2 bases, with 10 bases remaining between them. CDR3 length: 15 residues. Here the CDR3 reads CASSQVGGNTDTQYF. In DNA form, the CDR3 reads TGTGCCAGCAGCCAAGTGGGCGGGAACACAGATACGCAGTATTTT.

V gene TRBV7-2 combines with J gene TRBJ2-7, with 8 bases lining up with TRBD1. The germline V gene has CDR1 SGHTA and CDR2 FQGNSA. The V and J ends lost 5 bases and 5 bases, in that order; junction bases with no gene match: 8. The CDR3 is 14 amino acids. The CDR3 protein is CASSPRTGRNEQYF. In nucleotides, the CDR3 is TGTGCCAGCAGCCCCAGGACAGGGCGGAACGAGCAGTACTTC. The whole variable domain, filled in from reference TRBV7-2 and TRBJ2-7, reads GAGVSQSPSNKVTEKGKDVELRCDPISGHTALYWYRQSLGQGLEFLIYFQGNSAPDKSGLPSDRFSAERTGGSVSTLTIQRTQQEDSAVYLCASSPRTGRNEQYFGPGTRLTVT.

The gene calls are TRBV5-4 and TRBJ2-7; weak D call: TRBD1 (6 bases). The CDR3 sequence is 14 residues long. Trimming removed 2 bases from V and 5 bases from J, with 14 bases in between. From germline, CDR1 is SGHNT and CDR2 YYREEE (reference sequence). Here the CDR3 reads CASSFEGDGDEQYF. The CDR3, as DNA: TGTGCCAGCAGCTTTGAGGGGGACGGCGACGAGCAGTACTTC.

The chain joins TRBV13 to TRBJ2-7; D possibly corresponds to TRBD2 (6 bases). The V and J ends lost 4 bases and 0 bases respectively, with 13 bases between them. This CDR3 contains 15 residues. Germline V gives CDR1 PRHDT, CDR2 FYEKMQ (reference sequence). The CDR3 region is CASSSFGGDSYEQYF. Here the CDR3 DNA reads TGTGCCAGCAGCTCTTTTGGCGGGGACTCCTACGAGCAGTACTTC.

The genes are TRBV6-6 and TRBJ2-6; TRBD2 might be the D (6 bases). Germline V gene sequence: CDR1 MNHNY, CDR2 SVGAGI (reference sequence). The CDR3 length is 16 residues. Trimming shortened V by 5 bases and J by 2 bases, and 13 bases separated the two germline ends. The CDR3 nucleotides are TGTGCCAGCAGTCGCCGGGACTCGACTGGGGCCAACGTCCTGACTTTC. This codes for CASSRRDSTGANVLTF.

The chain couples TRBV2 to TRBJ1-1; maybe TRBD1 (6 bases). This CDR3 spans 13 amino acids. Germline V lookup: CDR1 SNHLY, CDR2 FYNNEI. V lost 4 bases and J lost 4, with 10 bases in between. The CDR3 here is CASSGGQGTEAFF. CDR3 DNA sequence: TGTGCCAGCAGTGGGGGGCAGGGCACTGAAGCTTTCTTT. The full variable domain, with the rest looked up from reference TRBV2 and TRBJ1-1, is EPEVTQTPSHQVTQMGQEVILRCVPISNHLYFYWYRQILGQKVEFLVSFYNNEISEKSEIFDDQFSVERPDGSNFTLKIRSTKLEDSAMYFCASSGGQGTEAFFGQGTRLTVV.

The J gene is TRBJ2-3, the V gene TRBV19; 8 nucleotides match TRBD2. V lost 3 bases, J lost 5 bases, and 7 bases stayed unmatched. CDR3 length: 15 amino acids. Per the germline V gene, CDR1 is LNHDA and CDR2 is SQIVND (reference sequence). The CDR3 DNA reads TGTGCCAGTAGTATCAGCGGGAGCTCAAGAGATACGCAGTATTTT. Its protein is CASSISGSSRDTQYF. Using reference TRBV19 and TRBJ2-3 for the parts outside the CDR3, the full variable domain is DGGITQSPKYLFRKEGQNVTLSCEQNLNHDAMYWYRQDPGQGLRLIYYSQIVNDFQKGDIAEGYSVSREKKESFPLTVTSAQKNPTAFYLCASSISGSSRDTQYFGPGTRLTVL.

CDR3 sequence: CASSSPGGGASYEQYF. The CDR3 DNA follows: TGTGCCAGCAGTTCGCCGGGCGGGGGGGCCTCCTACGAGCAGTACTTC. This chain links TRBV6-5 with TRBJ2-7; 9 bases line up with TRBD2. The CDR3 contains 16 residues. Looked up from germline, CDR1 is MNHEY and CDR2 is SVGAGI. The J segment lost 0 bases and the V segment lost 4 bases, leaving 7 bases of the junction unmatched.

This clone was recorded a few times. The J gene is TRBJ1-1, the V gene TRBV29-1; 7 nucleotides agree with TRBD1. J lost 3 bases, V lost 6 bases, and 1 base had no gene match. The CDR3 covers 11 residues. Germline V gene lookup returns CDR1 SQVTM and CDR2 ANQGSEA. The CDR3 nucleotides read TGCAGCGTCCAGGGGGACACTGAAGCTTTCTTT. Translation: CSVQGDTEAFF. Based on the CDR3 plus reference TRBV29-1 and TRBJ1-1, the full variable domain is SAVISQKPSRDICQRGTSLTIQCQVDSQVTMMFWYRQQPGQSLTLIATANQGSEATYESGFVIDKFPISRPNLTFSTLTVSNMSPEDSSIYLCSVQGDTEAFFGQGTRLTVV.

This clone came up once. The V and J genes are TRBV5-1 and TRBJ2-5, with TRBD2 matching 11 bases. CDR1 and CDR2 from the germline V gene are SGHRS and YFSETQ. This CDR3 comprises 15 residues. Trimming removed 2 bases from V and 1 base from J; junction bases left unmatched: 1. CDR3 DNA: TGCGCCAGCAGCTTTAGCGGGGGGGCCCAAGAGACCCAGTACTTC. Its protein product is CASSFSGGAQETQYF.

The gene calls are TRBV4-2 and TRBJ1-5; D uncertain. Germline V CDR1 and CDR2: LGHNA, YNFKEQ. This CDR3 is built from 13 residues. V lost 0 bases to trimming and J lost 7 bases, with 7 bases between them. This CDR3 reads CASSQERAQPQHF. CDR3 bases: TGTGCCAGCAGCCAAGAGAGGGCCCAGCCCCAGCATTTT.

This sequence joins TRBV6-6 and TRBJ2-7; D unclear. CDR1 is MNHNY and CDR2 is SVGAGI in the germline V gene (reference sequence). V was pared by 3 bases and J by 12 bases, with 18 bases between. This CDR3 contains 13 residues. CDR3 protein: CASSYDTALLLYF. CDR3 sequence (DNA): TGTGCCAGCAGTTATGACACAGCCCTATTGCTGTACTTC.

V gene TRBV4-1 combines with J gene TRBJ2-3, with 15 positions matching TRBD2. This CDR3 region has 19 residues. Germline CDR1 is MGHRA and CDR2 is YSYEKL. The V gene end was trimmed by 6 bases and the J gene end by 3 bases; junction bases not matched to a gene: 13. The chain's CDR3 is CASRKRETGTSGGTDTQYF. The CDR3 coding sequence is TGCGCCAGCAGAAAAAGAGAAACCGGGACTAGCGGGGGGACAGATACGCAGTATTTT.

The V and J genes are TRBV19 and TRBJ2-7, with TRBD2 identical over 9 bases. V gave up 6 bases and J gave up 2 bases; unmatched junction bases: 11. There are 16 residues in the CDR3. Germline V gives CDR1 LNHDA, CDR2 SQIVND (reference sequence). The CDR3 nucleotides read TGTGCCAGTAGCCTTCTAGCGGGACTACAGCCCTACGAGCAGTACTTC. Residues: CASSLLAGLQPYEQYF. Based on the CDR3 plus reference TRBV19 and TRBJ2-7, the full variable domain is DGGITQSPKYLFRKEGQNVTLSCEQNLNHDAMYWYRQDPGQGLRLIYYSQIVNDFQKGDIAEGYSVSREKKESFPLTVTSAQKNPTAFYLCASSLLAGLQPYEQYFGPGTRLTVT.

The chain recombines TRBV7-2 with TRBJ2-3; D gene unclear. CDR3 size: 15 residues. Per the germline V gene, CDR1 is SGHTA and CDR2 is FQGNSA. Trimming took 2 bases from V and 3 from J, leaving 12 bases between them. The CDR3 sequence is CASSLQGGSTDTQYF. CDR3 bases: TGTGCCAGCAGCTTACAAGGCGGCTCGACAGATACGCAGTATTTT.

V is TRBV6-6 and J is TRBJ2-4; maybe TRBD2 (7 bases). Germline CDR1 reads MNHNY; CDR2 reads SVGAGI (reference sequence). Trimming shortened V by 6 bases and J by 3 bases, and 15 bases separated the two germline ends. CDR3 size: 15 residues. For the CDR3, the DNA is TGTGCCAGCAGACTAACGGGGGGCGGCAAAAACATTCAGTACTTC. This encodes CASRLTGGGKNIQYF.

The V and J genes are TRBV13 and TRBJ2-5; 7 bases match TRBD1. V trimming: 3 bases; J trimming: 7 bases; junction bases outside the gene matches: 17. Germline lookup yields CDR1 PRHDT and CDR2 FYEKMQ (reference sequence). The CDR3 sequence is 17 residues long. In DNA, the CDR3 is TGTGCCAGCAGCTTCGAGGACAGGTCCTCCCATCGGGGGACCCAGTACTTC. Residues: CASSFEDRSSHRGTQYF.

The DNA of the CDR3 is TGTGCCAGCAGCCGACAGGGGAGCTCCTACGAGCAGTACTTC. It yields the protein CASSRQGSSYEQYF. The chain carries TRBV7-9 and TRBJ2-7, with 8 bases identical to TRBD1. Germline CDR1 and CDR2: SEHNR and FQNEAQ (reference sequence). This CDR3 spans 14 amino acids. The ends lost 5 bases at V and 0 bases at J; junction bases unmatched: 3.

The sample holds one count of this clone. The chain is built from TRBV29-1 and TRBJ1-3, with 9 nucleotides matching TRBD1. The germline V gene has CDR1 SQVTM and CDR2 ANQGSEA. The V segment lost 2 bases and the J segment 4 bases; nucleotides outside the gene matches: 3. The length of the CDR3 is 14 residues. The CDR3 is CSVETGGYGNTIYF. The CDR3 bases are TGCAGCGTTGAAACAGGGGGCTACGGAAACACCATATATTTT.

There are a few counts of this clone. The rearrangement uses TRBV7-6 and TRBJ1-4, with D tentatively TRBD1 (5 bases). V gave up 2 bases and J gave up 3 bases, with 7 bases separating them. This CDR3 comprises 14 residues. CDR1 and CDR2 from the germline V gene are SGHVS and FNYEAQ. CDR3: CASSLRGANEKLFF. DNA of the CDR3: TGTGCCAGCAGCTTAAGGGGTGCTAATGAAAAACTGTTTTTT. Variable domain in full (rest from reference TRBV7-6 and TRBJ1-4): GAGVSQSPRYKVTKRGQDVALRCDPISGHVSLYWYRQALGQGPEFLTYFNYEAQQDKSGLPNDRFSAERPEGSISTLTIQRTEQRDSAMYRCASSLRGANEKLFFGSGTQLSVL.

This clone has only one observation. This chain joins TRBV28 and TRBJ1-1; 11 bases are shared with TRBD1. Germline values: CDR1 MDHEN, CDR2 SYDVKM. V shed 5 bases and J 1 base; nucleotides not matched to a gene: 6. This CDR3 has 16 amino acids. CDR3 nucleotide sequence: TGTGCCAGCAGTCCAATCGGGACAGGGGGGAACACTGAAGCTTTCTTT. Translating it yields CASSPIGTGGNTEAFF.

The chain is built from TRBV5-1 and TRBJ1-4; D is perhaps TRBD1 (5 bases). Germline lookup yields CDR1 SGHRS and CDR2 YFSETQ. This CDR3 comprises 14 residues. V was shortened by 2 bases and J by 3 bases, with 8 bases between the two germline ends. CDR3 nucleotide sequence: TGCGCCAGCAGCTTTGGAGGGGCTAATGAAAAACTGTTTTTT. As protein: CASSFGGANEKLFF.

This chain uses TRBV4-1 with TRBJ2-7; the D gene is possibly TRBD1 (7 bases). V was pared by 0 bases and J by 3 bases, with 15 bases between. The CDR3 has 16 amino acids. Germline CDR1 reads MGHRA; CDR2 reads YSYEKL. The CDR3 is CASSQEWPRGVYEQYF. CDR3 nucleotide sequence: TGCGCCAGCAGCCAAGAATGGCCCAGGGGGGTCTACGAGCAGTACTTC.